This T cell receptor beta chain came from a study of T cells after yellow fever vaccination. Whole-study results and caveats: Weaker, the secondary response had a peak occurring faster, on day 5 versus 15.

The table lists this clonotype with many counts. Its target is not known. Via MiXCR, TCRdb re-called the 5' RACE reads, giving one row per CDR3 protein. The profile shows around 300,000 distinct CDR3 sequences, 4.1% of them singletons. CDR3 length: 15 residues. The V and J ends lost 8 bases and 8 bases, in that order; junction bases with no gene match: 13. Germline loops: CDR1 LGHNA, CDR2 YSLEER. Here the sequenced sample was PBMCs, taken 5 days after the yellow fever booster vaccination. The clonotype was recovered from a man aged 18 to 29 who received the YFV17D yellow fever vaccine. The chain is built from TRBV4-3 and TRBJ2-1; 9 positions agree with TRBD1. The CDR3 region is CASALDRGIVYEQFF. CDR3 in DNA: TGCGCCAGCGCCCTGGACAGGGGAATCGTTTATGAGCAGTTCTTC.